One sample yielded the 6 T cell receptor beta chains listed below, sequenced in a study of T cell responses to AZD1222 COVID-19 vaccine. The assay was immunoSEQ multiplex PCR, and TCRdb's table has in-frame clones only and misses some. The repertoire holds approximately 120,000 clones, with 75% to 90% as singletons. This sample comprised peripheral blood, obtained 28 days after the second AZD1222 dose. The receptor set was obtained from an adult who received the AZD1222 COVID-19 vaccine.

This clone has a single count. In DNA form, the CDR3 reads TGTGCCAGCAGCCAAGGGACAGGGATGGAGACTGAAGCTTTCTTT. Translating it yields CASSQGTGMETEAFF. The rearrangement uses TRBV5-8 and TRBJ1-1; 9 nucleotides match TRBD1. This CDR3 region has 15 residues. Germline lookup yields CDR1 SGHTS and CDR2 YDEGEE. V shed 4 bases and J 5 bases; nucleotides not matched to a gene: 9. The full variable domain, rest sourced from reference TRBV5-8 and TRBJ1-1, is EAGVTQSPTHLIKTRGQQATLRCSPISGHTSVYWYQQALGLGLQFLLWYDEGEERNRGNFPPRFSGRQFPNYSSELNVNALELEDSALYLCASSQGTGMETEAFFGQGTRLTVV.

This clone is a singleton in its sample. This chain joins TRBV10-3 and TRBJ1-5; no firm D call. The CDR3 runs 14 residues. Trimming left V 10 bases short and J 2 bases short, with 15 bases between. CDR1 and CDR2 (germline): ENHRY, SYGVKD. The CDR3 nucleotides are TGTGCCACAACCGGAATGGAGGGCAATCAGCCCCAGCATTTT. It translates to CATTGMEGNQPQHF.

The chain couples TRBV4-3 to TRBJ2-4; 8 bases line up with TRBD1. The CDR3 runs 18 residues. V trimming: 0 bases; J trimming: 0 bases; junction bases outside the gene matches: 7. Germline loops: CDR1 LGHNA, CDR2 YSLEER. The CDR3 loop reads CASSQDHRGLIAKNIQYF. CDR3 nucleotide sequence: TGCGCCAGCAGCCAAGATCACAGGGGGTTGATAGCCAAAAACATTCAGTACTTC.

This chain joins TRBV11-2 and TRBJ1-4; 8 bases agree with TRBD1. This CDR3 comprises 14 residues. Germline V lookup: CDR1 SGHAT, CDR2 FQNNGV. Trimming removed 1 base from V and 5 bases from J; junction bases left unmatched: 0. CDR3 sequence: CASSLGTGNEKLFF. In DNA, the CDR3 is TGTGCCAGCAGCTTAGGGACAGGGAATGAAAAACTGTTTTTT.

This chain joins TRBV7-7 and TRBJ1-1, with D unclear. Germline CDR1 is SSHAT and CDR2 is FNYEAQ (reference sequence). The CDR3 sequence is 13 residues long. V lost 3 bases and J 0 bases, leaving 5 bases between the germline ends. In DNA, the CDR3 is TGTGCCAGCAGCTTGCTCATGAACACTGAAGCTTTCTTT. Its translation is CASSLLMNTEAFF.

The chain couples TRBV7-8 to TRBJ1-2, with 9 bases aligning to TRBD1. V dropped 3 bases and J dropped 2; count of bases not matched to a gene: 4. Germline CDR1 is SGHVS and CDR2 is FQNEAQ. This CDR3 is 15 amino acids long. CDR3 DNA sequence: TGTGCCAGCAGCTTGGACAGGGGCGCGAACTATGGCTACACCTTC. Amino acids: CASSLDRGANYGYTF.